These T cell receptor beta chains were read from a single sample in a study of blood T cell repertoires in COVID-19. The table came from immunoSEQ multiplex PCR; TCRdb's copy has only in-frame clones and leaves some out. The data contain nearly 55,000 clones, 65% to 80% of them seen just once; the ten biggest clones take up just under 15%. Sequenced: peripheral blood. All receptors come from a human donor with active or convalescent COVID-19. The donor label of this sample is uncertain. Both conserved end residues are part of each CDR3. The D gene is left open where the match is weak.

v_gene,j_gene,d_gene,CDR3aa
TRBV19,TRBJ2-7,.,CASARGTGSSYEQYF
TRBV5-1,TRBJ1-4,TRBD1,CASSLNRGGNEKLFF
TRBV18,TRBJ1-1,.,CASSPLGQRNTEAFF
TRBV4-1,TRBJ2-3,.,CASSRSSSTDTQYF
TRBV5-8,TRBJ2-1,TRBD2,CASIRGAYNEQFF
TRBV20-1,TRBJ2-7,.,CSASWALEGAQYF
TRBV5-8,TRBJ2-1,.,CASSSPSGNDEQFF
TRBV27,TRBJ2-7,.,CATQGMNEQYF
TRBV5-1,TRBJ2-2,TRBD2,CASSLLAGSNANTGELFF
TRBV28,TRBJ1-4,.,CASNRPATNEKLFF
TRBV2,TRBJ1-2,TRBD1,CASARDSLIYGYTF
TRBV5-8,TRBJ2-1,TRBD2,CASIRLAGAYNEQFF
TRBV2,TRBJ1-2,.,CASSVDSNYGYTF
TRBV10-1,TRBJ2-2,.,CASRMDSNTGELFF
TRBV5-1,TRBJ2-7,TRBD2,CASSEGLSEQYF
TRBV6-5,TRBJ2-1,TRBD2,CASRKGTKQFF
TRBV2,TRBJ1-2,TRBD1,CASSERQGAFYGYTF
TRBV28,TRBJ1-5,TRBD1,CASCSRQGYSNQPQHF
TRBV7-2,TRBJ1-1,.,CASSFKIWGVAFF
TRBV27,TRBJ2-3,.,CASPRGDTQYF
TRBV7-3,TRBJ2-3,TRBD2,CASSLGGSGWGVGTDTQYF
TRBV6-6,TRBJ1-6,TRBD1,CASRLNLDRGPSPLHF
TRBV5-1,TRBJ2-3,TRBD1,CASRFRDSSDTQYF
TRBV27,TRBJ2-2,.,CASSTGEELFF
TRBV5-1,TRBJ2-2,TRBD2,CASSTTSTSGELFF
TRBV4-1,TRBJ2-7,.,CASSQEPSSYEQYF
TRBV29-1,TRBJ1-5,.,CSGFTGVNQPQHF
TRBV29-1,TRBJ2-3,.,CSVVRDRTDTQYF
TRBV4-1,TRBJ2-2,.,CASSHLDVGSGELFF
TRBV7-3,TRBJ1-1,.,CASSSAGQGNTEAFF
TRBV19,TRBJ1-3,.,CASTTSGNTIYF
TRBV7-3,TRBJ2-2,TRBD2,CASSPSGQNTGELFF
TRBV28,TRBJ1-1,TRBD1,CASSAGGTEAFF
TRBV25-1,TRBJ2-7,.,CASSDAGTYEQYF
TRBV28,TRBJ2-7,.,CASLNELASGEQYF
TRBV7-2,TRBJ1-2,.,CASSPGGGKYGYTF
TRBV6-5,TRBJ2-1,.,CATHRSNEQFF
TRBV19,TRBJ2-2,TRBD1,CASSLGTDTGELFF
TRBV4-1,TRBJ2-5,TRBD2,CASSQEGSGTLETQYF
TRBV19,TRBJ1-2,.,CASSRSGDTIGYTF
TRBV21-1,TRBJ1-1,.,CASSKRVEGTEAFF
TRBV15,TRBJ1-2,TRBD1,CATSTRTGTNYGYTF
TRBV9,TRBJ1-2,TRBD1,CASSGQGRGNYGYTF
TRBV5-8,TRBJ2-1,TRBD1,CASSLDRGLEQFF
TRBV6-1,TRBJ2-1,.,CASSENLAAYNEQFF
TRBV7-2,TRBJ2-1,TRBD1,CASSPYRGYAYNEQFF
TRBV7-9,TRBJ1-2,.,CASSLSGGAYGYTF
TRBV4-3,TRBJ2-3,.,CASSQVRADTQYF
TRBV7-9,TRBJ2-7,TRBD2,CASSSTSGTDEQYF
TRBV7-9,TRBJ1-1,TRBD1,CASSWGQGDGNTEAFF
TRBV29-1,TRBJ1-2,TRBD1,CSTIPDRAGGYTF
TRBV5-5,TRBJ1-3,.,CASSQLEGHVAGNTIYF
TRBV19,TRBJ2-5,TRBD1,CASSMGQASQETQYF
TRBV6-5,TRBJ2-2,TRBD1,CASNPDRGLTGELFF
TRBV19,TRBJ2-5,TRBD2,CASKAFGGGRGGDQYF
TRBV6-2/TRBV6-3,TRBJ1-1,.,CASSYSRGTTEAFF
TRBV9,TRBJ1-1,TRBD1,CASSETGGSFVNTEAFF
TRBV30,TRBJ2-1,TRBD1,CAWSPAGGYEQFF
TRBV1,TRBJ2-7,.,CTSSQDRGTRVGDVPYEQYF
TRBV11-2,TRBJ1-3,.,CASSRTASTTGNTIYF